A single TCR beta chain is shown here with its context. Its matching antigen is unknown. An end of the junction does not agree with germline; a read error may underlie this. TCRdb re-processed the PCR reads through MiXCR. The sample records about 23,000 clones, roughly 22% being singletons. The data stem from a study of metastatic and nonmetastatic thyroid tumors. On the study more broadly: It was across blood and tumor or nodule tissue from malignant and benign thyroid patients that repertoires were compared.

The germline V gene encodes CDR1 SGHRS and CDR2 YFSETQ. The CDR3 length is 14 residues. Overall study findings and caveats: Reported TCR beta diversity, measured in blood and tumor, was significantly higher for malignant thyroid tumors than for benign nodules.

Thyroid surgery was preceded by no treatment in any patient. Input material: blood. This TCR derives from a female donor with papillary thyroid cancer or a benign thyroid nodule (not recorded which). Some clones in this sample may be carry-over from other donors' samples. The genes are TRBV5-1 and TRBJ1-2; maybe TRBD1 (6 bases). In DNA, the CDR3 is TGTGCCGGCAGCTTGACACTTAACAGGGTCGGCTACACCTTC. Encoded protein: CAGSLTLNRVGYTF.